This TCR beta chain emerged from a study of control samples from healthy donors and cancer patients. Germline V CDR1 and CDR2: MGHRA, YSYEKL. There are 15 residues in the CDR3. Trimming took 1 base from V and 0 from J, leaving 6 bases between them. Measured with immunoSEQ multiplex PCR; TCRdb has only the in-frame clones, and not every one. The sample records almost 90,000 clones, around nine tenths being singletons. Sample: blood. The clonotype originates from a young man in good health. The chain recombines TRBV4-1 with TRBJ1-4; D is unresolved. In DNA, the CDR3 is TGCGCCAGCAGCCAAGGTGTAGCAACTAATGAAAAACTGTTTTTT. Translating it yields CASSQGVATNEKLFF.